This TCR beta chain was captured by sequencing in a study of T cells after yellow fever vaccination (dated by TCRdb to about 2019). Broadly, across the study: The SMART-Seq v4 Ultra Low Input RNA kit was used to prepare libraries from fractions with low cell numbers. Bulk TCR alpha and beta repertoires were sequenced longitudinally to track T-cell clones before and after primary and booster YFV17D yellow fever vaccination. Two healthy male donors, one aged 18 to 30 and one aged 30 to 40 years, made up the cohort. Bulk PBMC replicates and cell subsets were isolated from blood drawn at multiple timepoints before and after both primary and secondary immunization. Broad study findings and their caveats: Most clones expanded after primary vaccination (about 96% of CD4 and 88% of CD8) were re-detected after the booster, suggesting that broad memory maintenance occurred. Because abundant contaminating clonotypes from the bulk population could be contained in FACS-sorted repertoires, computational filtering was required. The secondary T-cell response was weaker than the primary response but faster, peaking on day 5 instead of day 15. A small fraction of clonotypes appeared in both the CD4 and CD8 compartments, likely as a result of convergent recombination. The study included only a couple of donors, which limits how far the findings can be generalized.

CDR1 and CDR2 are drawn from the germline V gene: SGHAT, FQNNGV. Relative to germline, V is 0 bases shorter and J is 6 bases shorter, with 16 bases between their ends. The CDR3 contains 16 residues, cysteine and phenylalanine counted. The read is trimmed to its CDR3 DNA, 48 bases read in frame from base 1. Sequenced using an Illumina NovaSeq 6000. TCR cDNA was made using 5'RACE template switching, a step that added a universal primer site and unique molecular identifiers. cDNA synthesis was primed from both the TCR alpha and TCR beta constant segments. Library amplification involved two PCR steps, and the second step added sample barcodes and sequencing adapters. Sequencing of the libraries was done on either Illumina HiSeq 2500 (2x100 bp) or NovaSeq (2x150 bp). As for the authors' bioinformatics: MIGEC handled demultiplexing of reads and collapsing into UMI consensus sequences, while MiXCR performed V(D)J alignment. Clonotypes responding to the vaccine were identified with edgeR on replicate PBMC samples, with the criteria of FDR below 0.01 and a log2 fold change above 5 up to day 15. Bulk clonotypes were assigned CD4 or CD8 identity according to which sequenced CD4 or CD8 repertoire held them at higher abundance. The public sequencing data were trimmed at Q25 with fastp and processed into clonotypes with MiXCR by TCRdb, which kept only in-frame beta chains. Every CDR3 protein is listed once, alongside the most common genes and DNA of its rows. TCRdb, not the original authors, processed these V and J calls. This sample comprises about 320,000 distinct CDR3 sequences, approximately 4.3% of them detected only once. 15% to 20% of the sample belongs to the ten largest clones.

This clonotype has at least ten counts. Its antigen is currently not known. Per-base quality was not reported, and no clone a single base away is much larger than it. What this sample's treatment or condition label stands for: live attenuated yellow fever vaccine strain. Two biological replicates of bulk PBMCs were collected at each blood-draw timepoint. A standard Ficoll-Paque protocol was used to isolate PBMCs from peripheral blood. RNA was extracted with TriZol from bulk PBMCs, CD4 and CD8 fractions, and dextramer-positive and dextramer-negative fractions. This sequence originates from a man aged 18 to 35 who received the YFV17D yellow fever vaccine. Here the chain combines TRBV11-2 and TRBJ2-3; a confident D gene designation cannot be given. Source: PBMCs, taken 15 days after the yellow fever booster vaccination. For the CDR3, the sequence is CASSLDWWGSGDTQYF. The base sequence is TGTGCCAGCAGCTTAGATTGGTGGGGTAGTGGCGATACGCAGTATTTT.